This is a list of T cell receptor beta chains from one sample in a study of T cells after yellow fever vaccination. TCRdb re-analysed the 5' RACE reads in MiXCR, keeping a single row per CDR3 protein. Of 45,000 to 60,000 distinct CDR3 sequences listed, 6% to 8.5% are singletons. The sequencing here drew on CD8+ T cells not binding an NS4B(214-222) dextramer, sorted from PBMCs, taken approximately 47 days after the first yellow fever vaccination. These TCRs come from a man between 18 and 29 years old who received the YFV17D yellow fever vaccine. Both conserved end residues are part of each CDR3. The order of the fields is V gene, clone size, J gene, CDR3 length, CDR3 protein. Expanded clones get a size class; other rows say once, few or many, or leave the size out.

V: TRBV4-1; size: many; J: TRBJ2-4; length: 17; CDR3: CASSQEPGQGALHIQYF
V: TRBV2; size: .; J: TRBJ2-3; length: 17; CDR3: CASSPVLLAGATDTQYF
V: TRBV7-6; size: .; J: TRBJ1-4; length: 15; CDR3: CASSPRTGSNEKLFF
V: TRBV5-6; size: many; J: TRBJ2-7; length: 12; CDR3: CASSSLTSSQYF
V: TRBV6-1; size: few; J: TRBJ1-5; length: 15; CDR3: CASKEDVSGYQPQHF
V: TRBV6-5; size: few; J: TRBJ2-2; length: 16; CDR3: CASSSRQTLNTGELFF
V: TRBV4-3; size: medium-sized; J: TRBJ2-5; length: 15; CDR3: CASSQDVGLQETQYF
V: TRBV6-5; size: few; J: TRBJ1-2; length: 12; CDR3: CASSSGHHGYTF
V: TRBV10-3; size: .; J: TRBJ2-7; length: 14; CDR3: CAISEGQVAYEQYF
V: TRBV2; size: many; J: TRBJ2-7; length: 14; CDR3: CASSGTDVDYEQYF
V: TRBV9; size: many; J: TRBJ2-2; length: 13; CDR3: CASSLSYAGELFF
V: TRBV7-9; size: .; J: TRBJ2-1; length: 15; CDR3: CASSPRTGVSNEQFF
V: TRBV27; size: many; J: TRBJ2-5; length: 16; CDR3: CASSFTGTGKQETQYF
V: TRBV14; size: few; J: TRBJ1-5; length: 13; CDR3: CASSQSAGQPQHF
V: TRBV19; size: .; J: TRBJ1-5; length: 13; CDR3: CASSISGNQPQHF
V: TRBV6-5; size: few; J: TRBJ2-1; length: 17; CDR3: CASQGGALGSSYNEQFF
V: TRBV7-9; size: .; J: TRBJ1-1; length: 15; CDR3: CASSLELRGDTEAFF
V: TRBV20-1; size: few; J: TRBJ1-1; length: 12; CDR3: CSASGMNTEAFF
V: TRBV29-1; size: many; J: TRBJ1-1; length: 13; CDR3: CSVTRGLNTEAFF
V: TRBV19; size: few; J: TRBJ2-3; length: 16; CDR3: CASSTLRRGIADTQYF
V: TRBV4-1; size: many; J: TRBJ2-1; length: 15; CDR3: CASSEIGMAANEQFF
V: TRBV20-1; size: .; J: TRBJ1-6; length: 15; CDR3: CSANPLGGEGSPLHF
V: TRBV24-1; size: .; J: TRBJ2-2; length: 14; CDR3: CATSARQGAGELFF
V: TRBV4-1; size: many; J: TRBJ2-3; length: 12; CDR3: CASSQAGDTQYF
V: TRBV6-5; size: few; J: TRBJ2-5; length: 12; CDR3: CASRGTGETQYF
V: TRBV5-1; size: many; J: TRBJ2-1; length: 15; CDR3: CASSYRDHRYNEQFF
V: TRBV9; size: many; J: TRBJ2-5; length: 14; CDR3: CASSTSGGHETQYF
V: TRBV6-5; size: .; J: TRBJ2-5; length: 17; CDR3: CASSYSTPGSTQETQYF
V: TRBV29-1; size: .; J: TRBJ1-1; length: 11; CDR3: CSVEVGTEAFF
V: TRBV20-1; size: few; J: TRBJ1-6; length: 16; CDR3: CSARDAEIAYNSPLHF
V: TRBV5-1; size: many; J: TRBJ2-2; length: 20; CDR3: CASSSREGGFDYSNTGELFF
V: TRBV6-1; size: many; J: TRBJ2-2; length: 16; CDR3: CASSQARRTSTGELFF
V: TRBV9; size: .; J: TRBJ2-2; length: 16; CDR3: CASSVGEQPNTGELFF
V: TRBV5-5; size: few; J: TRBJ2-7; length: 15; CDR3: CASSLARQATFEQYF
V: TRBV5-6; size: many; J: TRBJ1-1; length: 11; CDR3: CASSLGTEAFF
V: TRBV4-3; size: .; J: TRBJ2-7; length: 13; CDR3: CASSQMRTYEQYF
V: TRBV11-2; size: many; J: TRBJ2-1; length: 17; CDR3: CASSLGPGRGPHNEQFF
V: TRBV4-1; size: many; J: TRBJ2-6; length: 16; CDR3: CASRSRGGSGANVLTF
V: TRBV5-1; size: many; J: TRBJ1-2; length: 14; CDR3: CASSPLPGNYGYTF
V: TRBV19; size: few; J: TRBJ1-5; length: 17; CDR3: CASSSSWGNPRNQPQHF
V: TRBV6-5; size: few; J: TRBJ2-7; length: 16; CDR3: CASTHPTRDGNPRQYF
V: TRBV19; size: many; J: TRBJ2-2; length: 13; CDR3: CASSIGTPGELFF
V: TRBV5-5; size: .; J: TRBJ2-2; length: 14; CDR3: CARGPGLVGGELFF
V: TRBV4-1; size: .; J: TRBJ1-2; length: 14; CDR3: CASRAATINYGYTF
V: TRBV7-6; size: .; J: TRBJ2-1; length: 12; CDR3: CASRMSEGLEFF
V: TRBV4-3; size: .; J: TRBJ1-6; length: 19; CDR3: CASSQDGTGLSSYNSPLHF
V: TRBV5-1; size: many; J: TRBJ2-7; length: 11; CDR3: CARNTGDEQYF
V: TRBV4-3; size: few; J: TRBJ1-2; length: 15; CDR3: CASSQDWDRSGGYTF
V: TRBV12-3/TRBV12-4; size: many; J: TRBJ1-2; length: 16; CDR3: CASSLSPRAPEDGYTF
V: TRBV7-3; size: few; J: TRBJ2-7; length: 14; CDR3: CASSLHGSSYEQYF
V: TRBV6-1; size: .; J: TRBJ2-3; length: 16; CDR3: CACSLAGGQGSDTQYF
V: TRBV19; size: .; J: TRBJ2-7; length: 14; CDR3: CASTPNRTPYEQYF
V: TRBV5-6; size: few; J: TRBJ2-7; length: 16; CDR3: CASSTGTDVFSYEQYF
V: TRBV4-2; size: many; J: TRBJ2-1; length: 16; CDR3: CASSQEFGGLYNEQFF
V: TRBV4-1; size: many; J: TRBJ2-7; length: 15; CDR3: CASSQGDREVYEQYF